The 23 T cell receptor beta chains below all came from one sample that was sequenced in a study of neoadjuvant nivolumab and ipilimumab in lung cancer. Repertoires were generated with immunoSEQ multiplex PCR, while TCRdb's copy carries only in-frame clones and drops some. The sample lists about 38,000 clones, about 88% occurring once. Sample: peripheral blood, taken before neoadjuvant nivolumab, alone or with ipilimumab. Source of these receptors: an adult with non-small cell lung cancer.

CDR3 sequence reads: CASSPILGTDNTGELFF. CDR3 coding DNA: TGTGCCAGCTCACCGATTCTAGGGACAGACAACACCGGGGAGCTGTTTTTT. This chain joins TRBV18 and TRBJ2-2, with 7 nucleotides matching TRBD1. Germline CDR1 KGHSH, CDR2 LQKENI. CDR3 length: 17 amino acids. Losses at the gene ends were 3 bases for V and 2 bases for J; bases not matched to a gene: 9.

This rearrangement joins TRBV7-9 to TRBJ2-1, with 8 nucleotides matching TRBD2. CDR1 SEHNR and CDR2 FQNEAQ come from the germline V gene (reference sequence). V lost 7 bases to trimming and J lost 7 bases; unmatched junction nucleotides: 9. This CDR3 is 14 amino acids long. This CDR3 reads CASNRPGGRNEQFF. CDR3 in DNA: TGTGCCAGCAACCGCCCGGGAGGGAGGAATGAGCAGTTCTTC.

The CDR3 protein is CAWSVGRGGWPQHF. The DNA for the CDR3 is TGTGCCTGGAGTGTCGGTAGGGGGGGATGGCCCCAGCATTTT. The chain joins TRBV30 to TRBJ1-5, with a tentative D call TRBD1 (6 bases). This CDR3 region has 14 residues. V gave up 0 bases and J gave up 9 bases, with 15 bases separating them. CDR1 is GTSNPN and CDR2 is SVGIG in the germline V gene (reference sequence).

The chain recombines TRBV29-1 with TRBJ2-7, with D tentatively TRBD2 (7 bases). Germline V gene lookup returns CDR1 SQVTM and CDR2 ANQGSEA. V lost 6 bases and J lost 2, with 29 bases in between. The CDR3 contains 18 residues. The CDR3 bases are TGCAGCGTCGAAACATATCAGGGGAGTGCGGGAGCAACCTACGAGCAGTACTTC. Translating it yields CSVETYQGSAGATYEQYF.

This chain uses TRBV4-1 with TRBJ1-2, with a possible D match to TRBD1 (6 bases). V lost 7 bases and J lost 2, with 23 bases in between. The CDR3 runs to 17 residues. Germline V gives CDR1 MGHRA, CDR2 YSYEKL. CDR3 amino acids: CASTPPGRQVPNYGYTF. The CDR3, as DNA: TGCGCCAGCACTCCACCGGGGCGACAGGTTCCCAACTATGGCTACACCTTC.

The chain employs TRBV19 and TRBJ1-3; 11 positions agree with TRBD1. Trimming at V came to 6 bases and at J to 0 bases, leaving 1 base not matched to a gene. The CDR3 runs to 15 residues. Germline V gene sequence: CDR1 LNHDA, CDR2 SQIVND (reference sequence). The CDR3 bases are TGTGCCAGTAGGGACAGGGGGCTCTCTGGAAACACCATATATTTT. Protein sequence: CASRDRGLSGNTIYF.

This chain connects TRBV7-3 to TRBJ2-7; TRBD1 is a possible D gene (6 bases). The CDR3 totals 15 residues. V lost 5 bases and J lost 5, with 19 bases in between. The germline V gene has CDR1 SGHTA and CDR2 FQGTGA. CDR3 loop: CASSPTGTPSDEQYF. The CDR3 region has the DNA TGTGCCAGCAGCCCCACCGGGACACCATCCGACGAGCAGTACTTC.

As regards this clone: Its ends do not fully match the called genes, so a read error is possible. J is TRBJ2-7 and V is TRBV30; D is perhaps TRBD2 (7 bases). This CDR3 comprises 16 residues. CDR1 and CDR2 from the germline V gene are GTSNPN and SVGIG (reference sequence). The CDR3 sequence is CAWSVGPGGGGMGPRF. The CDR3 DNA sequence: TGTGCCTGGAGTGTGGGTCCTGGGGGGGGCGGTATGGGCCCCCGCTTC.

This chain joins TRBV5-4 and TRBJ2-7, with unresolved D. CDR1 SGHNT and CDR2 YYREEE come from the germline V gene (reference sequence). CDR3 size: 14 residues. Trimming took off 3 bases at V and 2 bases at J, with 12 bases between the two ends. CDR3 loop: CASSYDTQPYEQYF. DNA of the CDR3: TGTGCCAGCAGCTACGACACCCAGCCCTACGAGCAGTACTTC.

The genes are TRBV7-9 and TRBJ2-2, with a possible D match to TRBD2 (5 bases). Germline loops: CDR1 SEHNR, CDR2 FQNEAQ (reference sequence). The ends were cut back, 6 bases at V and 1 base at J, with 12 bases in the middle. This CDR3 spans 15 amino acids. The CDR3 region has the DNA TGTGCCAGCAGACAATCTAGCTTGAACACCGGGGAGCTGTTTTTT. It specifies CASRQSSLNTGELFF.

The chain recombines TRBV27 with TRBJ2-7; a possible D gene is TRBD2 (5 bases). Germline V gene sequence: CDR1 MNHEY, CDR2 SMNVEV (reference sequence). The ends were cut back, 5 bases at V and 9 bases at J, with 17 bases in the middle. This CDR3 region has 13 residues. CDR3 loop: CASSAQGSGLQYF. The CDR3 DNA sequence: TGTGCCAGCAGTGCTCAAGGTTCGGGATTGCAGTACTTC.

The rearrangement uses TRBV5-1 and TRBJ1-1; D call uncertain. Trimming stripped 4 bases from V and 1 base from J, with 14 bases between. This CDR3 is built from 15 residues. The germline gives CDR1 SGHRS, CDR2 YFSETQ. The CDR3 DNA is TGCGCCAGCAGCCAGTGGACGTCTAGGAACACTGAAGCTTTCTTT. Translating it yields CASSQWTSRNTEAFF.

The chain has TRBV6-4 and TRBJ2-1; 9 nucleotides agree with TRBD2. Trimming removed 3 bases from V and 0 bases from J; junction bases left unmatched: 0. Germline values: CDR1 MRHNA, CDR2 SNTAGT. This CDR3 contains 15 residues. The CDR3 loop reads CASSELAGSYNEQFF. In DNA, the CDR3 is TGTGCCAGCAGTGAACTAGCGGGCTCCTACAATGAGCAGTTCTTC.

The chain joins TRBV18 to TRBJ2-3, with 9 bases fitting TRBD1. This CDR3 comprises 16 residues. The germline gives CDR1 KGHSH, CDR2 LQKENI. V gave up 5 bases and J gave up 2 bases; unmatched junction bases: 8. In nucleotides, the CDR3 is TGTGCCAGCTCAACCGGGACAGGGCCCCCCACAGATACGCAGTATTTT. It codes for CASSTGTGPPTDTQYF.

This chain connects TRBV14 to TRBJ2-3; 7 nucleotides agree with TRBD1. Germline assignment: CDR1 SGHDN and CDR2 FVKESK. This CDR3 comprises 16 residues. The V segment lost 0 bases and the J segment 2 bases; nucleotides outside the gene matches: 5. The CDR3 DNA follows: TGTGCCAGCAGCCAAGATGGACAGGAATTCACAGATACGCAGTATTTT. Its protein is CASSQDGQEFTDTQYF.

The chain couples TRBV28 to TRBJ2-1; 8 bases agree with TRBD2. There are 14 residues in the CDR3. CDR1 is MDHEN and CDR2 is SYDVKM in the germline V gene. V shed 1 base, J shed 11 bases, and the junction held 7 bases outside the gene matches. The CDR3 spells CASSLLGSGKQQFF. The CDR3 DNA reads TGTGCCAGCAGTTTATTAGGTAGCGGGAAACAGCAGTTCTTC.

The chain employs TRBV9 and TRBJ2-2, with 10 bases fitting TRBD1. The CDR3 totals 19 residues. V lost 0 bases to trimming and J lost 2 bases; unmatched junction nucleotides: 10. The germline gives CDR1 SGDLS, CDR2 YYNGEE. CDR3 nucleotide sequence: TGTGCCAGCAGCGTAGTGGACAGGGGGGGAAGGTCCAACACCGGGGAGCTGTTTTTT. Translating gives CASSVVDRGGRSNTGELFF.

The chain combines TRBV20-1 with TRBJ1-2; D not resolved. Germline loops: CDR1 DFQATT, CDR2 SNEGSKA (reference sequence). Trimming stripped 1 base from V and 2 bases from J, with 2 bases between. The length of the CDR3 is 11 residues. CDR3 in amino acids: CSARVNYGYTF. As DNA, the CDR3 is TGCAGTGCTAGAGTCAACTATGGCTACACCTTC.

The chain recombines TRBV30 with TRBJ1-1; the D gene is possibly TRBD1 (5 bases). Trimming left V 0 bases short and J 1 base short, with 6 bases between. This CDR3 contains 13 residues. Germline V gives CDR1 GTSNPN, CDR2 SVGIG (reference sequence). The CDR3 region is CAWSVGANTEAFF. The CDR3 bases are TGTGCCTGGAGTGTTGGGGCGAACACTGAAGCTTTCTTT.

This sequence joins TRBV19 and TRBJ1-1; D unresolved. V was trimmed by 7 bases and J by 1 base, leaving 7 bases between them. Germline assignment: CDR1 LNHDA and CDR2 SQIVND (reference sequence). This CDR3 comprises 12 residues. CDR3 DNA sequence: TGTGCCAGTAATTTTGCGAACACTGAAGCTTTCTTT. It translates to CASNFANTEAFF.

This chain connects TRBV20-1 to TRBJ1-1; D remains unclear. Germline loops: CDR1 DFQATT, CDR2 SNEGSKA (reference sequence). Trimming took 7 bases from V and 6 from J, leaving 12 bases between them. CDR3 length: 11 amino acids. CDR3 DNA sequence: TGCAGTGTAGGCAGCTCCGCTGAAGCTTTCTTT. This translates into CSVGSSAEAFF.

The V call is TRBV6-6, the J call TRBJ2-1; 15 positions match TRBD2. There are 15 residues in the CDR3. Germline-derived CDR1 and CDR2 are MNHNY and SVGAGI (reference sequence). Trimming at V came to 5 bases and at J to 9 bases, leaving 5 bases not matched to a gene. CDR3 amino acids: CASSAAGLAGGEQFF. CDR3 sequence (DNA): TGTGCCAGCAGTGCCGCGGGACTAGCGGGAGGTGAGCAGTTCTTC.

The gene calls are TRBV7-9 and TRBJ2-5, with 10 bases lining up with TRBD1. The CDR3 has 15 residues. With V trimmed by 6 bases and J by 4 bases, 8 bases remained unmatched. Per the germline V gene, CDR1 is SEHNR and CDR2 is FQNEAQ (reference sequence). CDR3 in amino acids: CASSEPGQGTETQYF. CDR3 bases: TGTGCCAGCAGTGAACCGGGACAGGGGACAGAGACCCAGTACTTC.